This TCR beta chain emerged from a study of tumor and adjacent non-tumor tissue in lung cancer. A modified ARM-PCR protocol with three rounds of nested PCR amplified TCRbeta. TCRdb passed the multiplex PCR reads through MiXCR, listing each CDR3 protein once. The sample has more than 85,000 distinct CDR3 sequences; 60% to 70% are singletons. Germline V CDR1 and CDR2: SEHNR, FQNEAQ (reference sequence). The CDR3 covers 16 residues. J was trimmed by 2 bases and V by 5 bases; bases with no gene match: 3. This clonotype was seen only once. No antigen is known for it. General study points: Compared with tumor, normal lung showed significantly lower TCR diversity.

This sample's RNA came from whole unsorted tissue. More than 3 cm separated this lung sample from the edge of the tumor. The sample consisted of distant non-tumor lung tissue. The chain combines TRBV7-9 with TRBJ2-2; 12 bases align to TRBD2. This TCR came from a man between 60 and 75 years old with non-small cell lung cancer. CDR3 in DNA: TGTGCCAGCAGCCGGACTAGCGGGATTAACACCGGGGAGCTGTTTTTT. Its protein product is CASSRTSGINTGELFF.